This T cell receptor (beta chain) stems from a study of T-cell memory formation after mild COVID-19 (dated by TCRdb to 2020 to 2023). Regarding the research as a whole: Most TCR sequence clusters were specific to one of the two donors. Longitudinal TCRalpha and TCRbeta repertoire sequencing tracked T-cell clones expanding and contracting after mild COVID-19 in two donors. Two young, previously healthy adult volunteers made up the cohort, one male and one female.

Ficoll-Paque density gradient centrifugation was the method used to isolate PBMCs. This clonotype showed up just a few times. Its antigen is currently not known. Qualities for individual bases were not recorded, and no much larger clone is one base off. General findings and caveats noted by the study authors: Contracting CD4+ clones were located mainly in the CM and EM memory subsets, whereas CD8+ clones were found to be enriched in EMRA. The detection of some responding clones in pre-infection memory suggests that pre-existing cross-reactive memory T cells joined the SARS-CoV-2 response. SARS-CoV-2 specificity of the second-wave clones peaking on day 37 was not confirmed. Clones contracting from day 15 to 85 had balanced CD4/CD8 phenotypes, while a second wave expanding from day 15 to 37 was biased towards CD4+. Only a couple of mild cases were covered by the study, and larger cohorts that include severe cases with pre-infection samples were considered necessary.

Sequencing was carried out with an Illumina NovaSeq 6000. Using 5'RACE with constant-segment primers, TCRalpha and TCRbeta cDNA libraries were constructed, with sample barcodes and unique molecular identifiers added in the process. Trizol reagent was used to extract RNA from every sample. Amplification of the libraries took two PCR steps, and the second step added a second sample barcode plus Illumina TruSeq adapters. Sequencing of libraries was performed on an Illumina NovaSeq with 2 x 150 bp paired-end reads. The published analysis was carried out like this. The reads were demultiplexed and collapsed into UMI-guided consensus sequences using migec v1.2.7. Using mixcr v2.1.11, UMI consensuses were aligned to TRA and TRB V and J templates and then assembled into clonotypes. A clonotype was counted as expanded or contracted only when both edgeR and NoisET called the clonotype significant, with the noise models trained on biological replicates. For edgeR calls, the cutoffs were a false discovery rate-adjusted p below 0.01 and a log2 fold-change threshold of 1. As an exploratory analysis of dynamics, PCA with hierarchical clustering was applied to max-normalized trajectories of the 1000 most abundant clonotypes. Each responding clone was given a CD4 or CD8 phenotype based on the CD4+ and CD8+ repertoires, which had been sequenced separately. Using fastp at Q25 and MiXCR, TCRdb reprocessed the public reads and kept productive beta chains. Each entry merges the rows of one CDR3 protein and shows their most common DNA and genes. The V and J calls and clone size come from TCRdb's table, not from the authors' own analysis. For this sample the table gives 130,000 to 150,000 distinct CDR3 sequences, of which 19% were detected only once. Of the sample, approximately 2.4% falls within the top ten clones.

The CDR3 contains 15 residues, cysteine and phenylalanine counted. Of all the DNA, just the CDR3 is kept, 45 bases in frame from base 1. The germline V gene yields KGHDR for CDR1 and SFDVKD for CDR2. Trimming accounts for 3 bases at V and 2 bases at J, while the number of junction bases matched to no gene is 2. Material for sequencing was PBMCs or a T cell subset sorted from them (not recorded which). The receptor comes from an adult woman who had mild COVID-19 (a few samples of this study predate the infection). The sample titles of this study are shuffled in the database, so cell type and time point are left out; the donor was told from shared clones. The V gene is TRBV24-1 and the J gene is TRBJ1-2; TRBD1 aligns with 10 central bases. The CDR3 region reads CATSDQGQGNYGYTF. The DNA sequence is TGTGCCACCAGTGATCAGGGACAGGGGAACTATGGCTACACCTTC.